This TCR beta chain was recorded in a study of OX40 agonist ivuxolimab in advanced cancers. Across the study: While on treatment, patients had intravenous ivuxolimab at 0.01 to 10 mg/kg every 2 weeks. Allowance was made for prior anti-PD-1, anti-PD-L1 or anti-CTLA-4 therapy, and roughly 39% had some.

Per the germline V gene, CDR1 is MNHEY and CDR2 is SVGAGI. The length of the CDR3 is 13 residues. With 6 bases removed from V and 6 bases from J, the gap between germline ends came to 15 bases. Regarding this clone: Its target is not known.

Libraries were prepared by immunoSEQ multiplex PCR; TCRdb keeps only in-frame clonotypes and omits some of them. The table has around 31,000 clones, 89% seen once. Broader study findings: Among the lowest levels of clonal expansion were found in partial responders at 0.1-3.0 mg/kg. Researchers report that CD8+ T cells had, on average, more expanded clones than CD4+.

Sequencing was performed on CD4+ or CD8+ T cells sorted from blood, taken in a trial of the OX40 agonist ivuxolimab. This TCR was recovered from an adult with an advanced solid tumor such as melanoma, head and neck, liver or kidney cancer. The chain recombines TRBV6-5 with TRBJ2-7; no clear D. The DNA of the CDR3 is TGTGCCAGCAGCGGAAGGCAATTGATCGAGCAGTACTTC. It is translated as CASSGRQLIEQYF.